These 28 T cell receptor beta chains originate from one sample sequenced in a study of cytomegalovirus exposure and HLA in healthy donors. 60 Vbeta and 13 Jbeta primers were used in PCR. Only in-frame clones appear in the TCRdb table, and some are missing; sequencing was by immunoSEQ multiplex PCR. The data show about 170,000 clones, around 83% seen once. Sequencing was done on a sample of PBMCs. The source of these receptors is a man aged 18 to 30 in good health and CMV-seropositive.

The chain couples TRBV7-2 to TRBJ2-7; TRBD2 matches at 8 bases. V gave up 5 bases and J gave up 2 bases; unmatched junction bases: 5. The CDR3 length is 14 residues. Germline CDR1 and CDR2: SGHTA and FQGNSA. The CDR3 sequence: CASSQAGVPYEQYF. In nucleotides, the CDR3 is TGTGCCAGCAGCCAAGCGGGAGTCCCCTACGAGCAGTACTTC.

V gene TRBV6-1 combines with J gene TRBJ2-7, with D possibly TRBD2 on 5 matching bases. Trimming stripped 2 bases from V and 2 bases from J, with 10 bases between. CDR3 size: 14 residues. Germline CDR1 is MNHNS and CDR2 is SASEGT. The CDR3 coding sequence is TGTGCCAGCAGTGAATCCGAGGGCCCCTACGAGCAGTACTTC. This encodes CASSESEGPYEQYF.

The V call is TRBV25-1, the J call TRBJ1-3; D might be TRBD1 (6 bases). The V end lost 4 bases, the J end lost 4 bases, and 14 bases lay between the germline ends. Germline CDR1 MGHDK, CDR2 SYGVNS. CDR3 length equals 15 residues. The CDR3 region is CASSGPTGGGNTIYF. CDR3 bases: TGTGCCAGCAGTGGCCCGACAGGAGGCGGAAACACCATATATTTT.

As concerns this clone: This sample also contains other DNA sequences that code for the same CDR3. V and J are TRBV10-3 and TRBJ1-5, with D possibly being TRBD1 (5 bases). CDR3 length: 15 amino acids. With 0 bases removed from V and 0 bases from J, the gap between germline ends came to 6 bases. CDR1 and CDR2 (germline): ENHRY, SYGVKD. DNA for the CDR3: TGTGCCATCAGTGAGTCCGGGGGTAGCAATCAGCCCCAGCATTTT. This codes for CAISESGGSNQPQHF.

Written as DNA, the CDR3 is TGTGCTAGTGGTTTGAGAGGACAGGAGAATTCACCCCTCCACTTT. This sequence encodes CASGLRGQENSPLHF. The gene calls are TRBV12-5 and TRBJ1-6; 7 nucleotides line up with TRBD1. This CDR3 spans 15 amino acids. Germline V gene sequence: CDR1 LGHNT, CDR2 FRNRAP. V was pared by 2 bases and J by 7 bases, with 5 bases of the junction left unmatched.

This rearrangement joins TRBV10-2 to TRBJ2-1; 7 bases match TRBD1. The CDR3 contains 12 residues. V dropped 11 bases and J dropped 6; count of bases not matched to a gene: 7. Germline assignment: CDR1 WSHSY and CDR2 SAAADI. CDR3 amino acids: CACRQGINEQFF. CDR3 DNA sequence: TGCGCCTGCCGACAGGGTATCAATGAGCAGTTCTTC.

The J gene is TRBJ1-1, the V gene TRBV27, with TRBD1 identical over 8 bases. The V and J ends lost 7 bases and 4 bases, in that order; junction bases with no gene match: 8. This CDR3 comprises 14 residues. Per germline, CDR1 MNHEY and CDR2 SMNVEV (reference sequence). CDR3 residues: CASNPTGVGTEAFF. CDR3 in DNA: TGTGCCAGCAACCCGACAGGGGTTGGCACTGAAGCTTTCTTT.

The CDR3 sequence is CASSQEWQKEQYF. DNA for the CDR3: TGCGCCAGCAGCCAAGAGTGGCAAAAGGAGCAGTACTTC. V and J are TRBV4-3 and TRBJ2-7; unclear D gene. V lost 0 bases, J lost 7 bases, and 10 bases lay in between. The CDR3 is 13 amino acids. Germline-derived CDR1 and CDR2 are LGHNA and YSLEER.

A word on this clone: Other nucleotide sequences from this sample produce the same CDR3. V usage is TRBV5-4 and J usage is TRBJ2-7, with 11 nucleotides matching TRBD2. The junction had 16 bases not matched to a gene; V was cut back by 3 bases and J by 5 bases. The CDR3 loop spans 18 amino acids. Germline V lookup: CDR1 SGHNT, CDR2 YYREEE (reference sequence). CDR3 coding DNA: TGTGCCAGCAGCTGGATGGGGCTAGCGGGGGGTCCTCCACACGAGCAGTACTTC. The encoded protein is CASSWMGLAGGPPHEQYF.

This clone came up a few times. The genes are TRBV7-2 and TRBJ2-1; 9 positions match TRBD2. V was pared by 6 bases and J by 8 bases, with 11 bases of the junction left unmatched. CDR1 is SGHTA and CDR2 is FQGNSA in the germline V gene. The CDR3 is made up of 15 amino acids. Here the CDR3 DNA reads TGTGCCAGCAGGGGGTGGGCGGGGGGGTTGGATGAGCAGTTCTTC. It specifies CASRGWAGGLDEQFF.

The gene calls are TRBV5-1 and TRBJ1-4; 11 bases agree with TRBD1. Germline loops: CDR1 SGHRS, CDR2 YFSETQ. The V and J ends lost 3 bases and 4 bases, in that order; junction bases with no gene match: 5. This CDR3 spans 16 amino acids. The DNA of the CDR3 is TGCGCCAGCAGCTGGACAGGGGGCGCCGGTAATGAAAAACTGTTTTTT. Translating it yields CASSWTGGAGNEKLFF.

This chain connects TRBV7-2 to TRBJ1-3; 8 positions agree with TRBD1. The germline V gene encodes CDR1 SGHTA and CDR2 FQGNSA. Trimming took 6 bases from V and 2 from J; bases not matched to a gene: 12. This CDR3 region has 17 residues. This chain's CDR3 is CASSSWGQVHAGNTIYF. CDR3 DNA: TGTGCCAGCAGTTCATGGGGACAGGTGCACGCTGGAAACACCATATATTTT.

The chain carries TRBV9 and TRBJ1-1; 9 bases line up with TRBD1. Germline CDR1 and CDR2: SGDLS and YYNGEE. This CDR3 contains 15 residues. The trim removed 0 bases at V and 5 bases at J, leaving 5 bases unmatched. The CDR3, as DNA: TGTGCCAGCAGCGTAGGGGACAGGGAGTTGACTGAAGCTTTCTTT. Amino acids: CASSVGDRELTEAFF.

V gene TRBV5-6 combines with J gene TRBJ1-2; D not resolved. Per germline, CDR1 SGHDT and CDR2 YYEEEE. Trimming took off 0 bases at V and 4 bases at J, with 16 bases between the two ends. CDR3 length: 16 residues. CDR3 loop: CASSLVKAGEIYGYTF. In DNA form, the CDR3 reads TGTGCCAGCAGCTTGGTCAAGGCCGGGGAGATCTATGGCTACACCTTC.

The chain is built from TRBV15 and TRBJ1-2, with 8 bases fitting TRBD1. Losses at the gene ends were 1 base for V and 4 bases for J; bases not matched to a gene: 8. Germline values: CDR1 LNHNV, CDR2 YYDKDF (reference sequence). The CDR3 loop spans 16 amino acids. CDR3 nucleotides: TGTGCCACCAGCAGAGGTGGGACAGGCCCTACCTATGGCTACACCTTC. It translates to CATSRGGTGPTYGYTF.

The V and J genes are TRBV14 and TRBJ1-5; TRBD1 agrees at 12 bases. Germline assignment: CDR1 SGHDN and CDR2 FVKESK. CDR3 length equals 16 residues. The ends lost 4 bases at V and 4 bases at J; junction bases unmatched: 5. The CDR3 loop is CASSRGDRGPNQPQHF. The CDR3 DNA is TGTGCCAGCAGCCGGGGGGACAGGGGGCCAAATCAGCCCCAGCATTTT.

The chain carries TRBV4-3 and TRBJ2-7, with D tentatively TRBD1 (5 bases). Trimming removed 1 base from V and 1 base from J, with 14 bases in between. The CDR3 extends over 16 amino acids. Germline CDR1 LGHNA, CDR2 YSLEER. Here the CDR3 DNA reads TGCGCCAGCAGCCAAGTGTGGCAGGGCCCATCCTACGAGCAGTACTTC. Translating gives CASSQVWQGPSYEQYF.

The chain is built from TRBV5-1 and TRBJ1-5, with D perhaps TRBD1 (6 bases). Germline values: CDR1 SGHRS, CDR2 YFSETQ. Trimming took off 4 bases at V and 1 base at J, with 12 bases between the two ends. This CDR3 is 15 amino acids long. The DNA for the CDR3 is TGCGCCAGCAGCCTGGACAGTTCCAGCAATCAGCCCCAGCATTTT. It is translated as CASSLDSSSNQPQHF.

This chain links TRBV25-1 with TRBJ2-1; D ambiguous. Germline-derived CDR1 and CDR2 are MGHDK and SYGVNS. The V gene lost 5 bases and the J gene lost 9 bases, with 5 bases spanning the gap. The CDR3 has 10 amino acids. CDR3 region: CASSRGEQFF. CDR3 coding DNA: TGTGCCAGCAGTCGAGGTGAGCAGTTCTTC.

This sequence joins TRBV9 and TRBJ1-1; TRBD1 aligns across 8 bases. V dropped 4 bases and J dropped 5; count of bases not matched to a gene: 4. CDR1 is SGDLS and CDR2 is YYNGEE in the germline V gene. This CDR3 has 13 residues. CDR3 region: CASSPGGHTEAFF. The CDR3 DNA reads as TGTGCCAGCAGCCCAGGGGGCCATACTGAAGCTTTCTTT.

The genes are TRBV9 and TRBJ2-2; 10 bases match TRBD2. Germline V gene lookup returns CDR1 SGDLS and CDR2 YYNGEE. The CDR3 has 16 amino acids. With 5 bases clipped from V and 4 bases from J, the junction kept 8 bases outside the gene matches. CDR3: CASSRNSGGFTGELFF. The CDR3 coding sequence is TGTGCCAGCAGTCGAAATAGCGGGGGGTTCACCGGGGAGCTGTTTTTT.

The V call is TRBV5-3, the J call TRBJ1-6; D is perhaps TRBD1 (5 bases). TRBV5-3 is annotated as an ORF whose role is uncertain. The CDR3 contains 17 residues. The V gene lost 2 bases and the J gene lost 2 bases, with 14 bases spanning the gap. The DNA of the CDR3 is TGTGCCAGAAGCTTCGGCAGGGCCACGGCCTATAATTCACCCCTCCACTTT. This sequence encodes CARSFGRATAYNSPLHF.

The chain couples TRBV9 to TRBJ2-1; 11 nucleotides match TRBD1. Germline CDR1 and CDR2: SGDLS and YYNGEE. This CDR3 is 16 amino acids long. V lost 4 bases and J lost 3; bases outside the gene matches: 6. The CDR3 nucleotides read TGTGCCAGCAGCCCAGGGACAGGGGGGTTCTACAATGAGCAGTTCTTC. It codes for CASSPGTGGFYNEQFF.

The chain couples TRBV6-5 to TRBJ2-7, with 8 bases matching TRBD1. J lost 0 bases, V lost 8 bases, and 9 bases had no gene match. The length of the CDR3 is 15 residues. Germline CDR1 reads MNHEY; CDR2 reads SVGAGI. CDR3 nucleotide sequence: TGTGCCAGCTCCAAAAGGGGACAGGTCTCCTACGAGCAGTACTTC. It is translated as CASSKRGQVSYEQYF.

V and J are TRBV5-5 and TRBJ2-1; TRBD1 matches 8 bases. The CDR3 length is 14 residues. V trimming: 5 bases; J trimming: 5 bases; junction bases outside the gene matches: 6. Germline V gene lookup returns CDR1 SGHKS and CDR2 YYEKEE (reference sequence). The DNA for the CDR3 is TGTGCCAGCAGGCCCGGACAGGGAGACAATGAGCAGTTCTTC. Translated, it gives CASRPGQGDNEQFF.

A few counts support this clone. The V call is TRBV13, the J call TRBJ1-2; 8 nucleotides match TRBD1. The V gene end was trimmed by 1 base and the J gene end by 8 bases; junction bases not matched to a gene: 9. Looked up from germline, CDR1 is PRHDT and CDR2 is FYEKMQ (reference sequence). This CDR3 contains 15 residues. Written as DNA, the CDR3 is TGTGCCAGCAGCTTAGAGGGCGACAGGGGCTACGGCTACACCTTC. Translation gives CASSLEGDRGYGYTF.

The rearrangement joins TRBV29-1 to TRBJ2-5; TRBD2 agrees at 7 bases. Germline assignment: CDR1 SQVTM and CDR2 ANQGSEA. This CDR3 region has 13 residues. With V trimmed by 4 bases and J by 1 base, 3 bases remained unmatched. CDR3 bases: TGCAGCGTTGTTCGGGGGGTCCAAGAGACCCAGTACTTC. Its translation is CSVVRGVQETQYF. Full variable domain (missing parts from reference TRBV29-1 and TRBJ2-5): SAVISQKPSRDICQRGTSLTIQCQVDSQVTMMFWYRQQPGQSLTLIATANQGSEATYESGFVIDKFPISRPNLTFSTLTVSNMSPEDSSIYLCSVVRGVQETQYFGPGTRLLVL.

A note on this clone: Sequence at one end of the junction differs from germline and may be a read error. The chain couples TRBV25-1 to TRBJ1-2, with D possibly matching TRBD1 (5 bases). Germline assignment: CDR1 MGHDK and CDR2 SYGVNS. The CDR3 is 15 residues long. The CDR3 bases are TGTGCCCGCAGTGAATATGACAGAGGAAACTATGGCTACACCTTC. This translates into CARSEYDRGNYGYTF.